The TCR beta chain described here comes from a study of shared clonotypes between healthy human individuals. Study results and caveats: Lower generation probabilities were found for non-shared clonotypes than for those shared by all four donors.

Each subset's genomic DNA was shared equally among a number of immunoSEQ plates. This table comes from immunoSEQ multiplex PCR, and its TCRdb copy is limited to in-frame clones, with some not included. The sample consists of millions of clones, 85% to 95% of them appearing once. Healthy HIV-negative adults with no recent acute infections or vaccinations were recruited as donors. A remark on this clone: Its antigen is unidentified.

The germline V gene encodes CDR1 KGHSH and CDR2 LQKENI. This CDR3 contains 17 residues. V lost 2 bases to trimming and J lost 3 bases; unmatched junction nucleotides: 6. Sequenced sample: naive CD4+ T cells from PBMCs. Subset indicated: CD45RA+ positively selected. The source is a man aged 18 to 29 in good health. Some clones in this sample may be carry-over from other donors' samples. The V and J genes are TRBV18 and TRBJ2-3; 12 bases agree with TRBD2. The CDR3 sequence: CASSPSTSGRATDTQYF. CDR3 in DNA: TGTGCCAGCTCACCATCGACTAGCGGGAGAGCAACAGATACGCAGTATTTT.